The rows below give T cell receptor beta chains drawn from one sample of a study of cytomegalovirus exposure and HLA in healthy donors. Measured with immunoSEQ multiplex PCR; TCRdb has only the in-frame clones, and not every one. The sample lists about 160,000 clones; about 75% were seen once. The sample taken for sequencing was PBMCs. The origin of the receptors is a female donor in good health and CMV-seronegative. CDR3s include the opening cysteine and the closing phenylalanine or tryptophan. D genes are given only for firm matches. Clone size, where shown, is once, few, many, or a class for clones that have expanded.

j_call clone_size v_call d_call cdr3_aa cdr3_nt
TRBJ1-2 once TRBV29-1 TRBD1 CSVGGQNYGYTF TGCAGCGTTGGGGGACAGAACTATGGCTACACCTTC
TRBJ1-3 NA TRBV30 NA CAWSVSFSARVSGNTIYF TGTGCCTGGAGTGTATCATTCTCGGCGCGGGTCTCTGGAAACACCATATATTTT
TRBJ1-2 NA TRBV7-2 NA CASSLTRGPYGYTF TGTGCCAGCAGCTTAACCAGGGGACCCTATGGCTACACCTTC
TRBJ2-5 NA TRBV4-1 TRBD2 CASSHPPGGREETQYF TGCGCCAGCAGCCATCCCCCCGGGGGGAGGGAAGAGACCCAGTACTTC
TRBJ1-2 NA TRBV7-2 NA CASSLGPTVRGYTF TGTGCCAGCAGCTTGGGGCCGACCGTCCGTGGCTACACCTTC
TRBJ2-1 NA TRBV6-1 TRBD2 CASRKLAGSYNEQFF TGTGCCAGCAGGAAACTAGCGGGGAGCTACAATGAGCAGTTCTTC
TRBJ2-5 NA TRBV5-1 TRBD1 CASSSVQGLGETQYF TGCGCCAGCAGCTCAGTACAGGGGCTTGGAGAGACCCAGTACTTC
TRBJ1-5 NA TRBV4-1 NA CASSQEGVYSNQPQHF TGCGCCAGCAGCCAAGAGGGAGTGTATAGCAATCAGCCCCAGCATTTT
TRBJ2-5 NA TRBV6-5 TRBD2 CAATQGLAGGETQYF TGTGCCGCAACCCAGGGACTAGCGGGAGGGGAGACCCAGTACTTC
TRBJ1-1 NA TRBV11-2 NA CASSLVGRSNTEAFF TGTGCCAGCAGCTTAGTTGGCAGATCGAACACTGAAGCTTTCTTT
TRBJ1-5 NA TRBV6-6 NA CASRNRVSNQPQHF TGTGCCAGCAGGAACAGGGTAAGCAATCAGCCCCAGCATTTT
TRBJ2-1 NA TRBV5-1 NA CASSLGGGLRTSRSYNEQFF TGCGCCAGCAGCTTGGGGGGAGGACTCCGGACTTCAAGGTCCTACAATGAGCAGTTCTTC
TRBJ1-2 NA TRBV15 TRBD1 CATSREVGQGYGYTF TGTGCCACCAGCAGAGAAGTGGGACAGGGTTACGGCTACACCTTC
TRBJ2-7 NA TRBV10-2 TRBD1 CASSETGGSGNEQYF TGCGCCAGCAGTGAGACAGGGGGCTCGGGAAACGAGCAGTACTTC
TRBJ1-5 NA TRBV5-4 NA CASSPGSNQPQHF TGTGCCAGCAGCCCAGGTTCCAATCAGCCCCAGCATTTT
TRBJ2-7 NA TRBV19 NA CASRYAAAGPYEQYF TGTGCCAGTAGGTATGCGGCCGCGGGCCCCTACGAGCAGTACTTC
TRBJ1-1 NA TRBV28 NA CASVSSAWADTEAFF TGTGCCAGCGTTAGTTCAGCCTGGGCAGACACTGAAGCTTTCTTT
TRBJ2-1 few TRBV6-1 NA CASSWRGHNEQFF TGTGCCAGCAGTTGGAGGGGACACAATGAGCAGTTCTTC
TRBJ1-1 NA TRBV5-1 NA CASSLEGGMNTEAFF TGCGCCAGCAGCTTGGAGGGGGGGATGAACACTGAAGCTTTCTTT
TRBJ2-3 few TRBV10-3 NA CAISDGLSDTQYF TGTGCCATCAGTGACGGACTTTCAGATACGCAGTATTTT
TRBJ1-5 NA TRBV5-1 TRBD1 CASGTDYNQPQHF TGCGCCAGCGGGACAGATTACAATCAGCCCCAGCATTTT
TRBJ1-1 NA TRBV19 TRBD1 CATVDRAINQAFF TGTGCCACCGTAGACAGGGCGATAAATCAAGCTTTCTTT
TRBJ2-1 NA TRBV9 TRBD2 CASNLGGEAPVSYNEQFF TGTGCCAGCAACCTGGGGGGGGAGGCCCCTGTGAGCTACAATGAGCAGTTCTTC
TRBJ2-2 once TRBV5-5 NA CASVEGAASVDTGELFF TGTGCCAGCGTCGAAGGAGCGGCTAGCGTTGACACCGGGGAGCTGTTTTTT
TRBJ1-2 NA TRBV10-2 TRBD1 CASYGQGANGYTF TGCGCCAGCTACGGACAGGGGGCGAATGGCTACACCTTC
TRBJ1-1 NA TRBV12-5 NA CASGLAAGLNTEAFF TGTGCTAGTGGTTTGGCCGCGGGCTTGAACACTGAAGCTTTCTTT
TRBJ2-5 NA TRBV6-5 TRBD1 CASQTRTGEETQYF TGTGCCAGCCAGACGAGGACAGGAGAAGAGACCCAGTACTTC
TRBJ2-6 NA TRBV6-5 NA CASSLTESGANVLTF TGTGCCAGCAGTTTGACAGAATCTGGGGCCAACGTCCTGACTTTC
TRBJ1-1 NA TRBV27 TRBD1 CASSFRDRGRTEAFF TGTGCCAGCAGTTTTCGGGACAGGGGTAGAACTGAAGCTTTCTTT
TRBJ2-2 few TRBV4-1 TRBD2 CASSQDRWSGSTGELFF TGCGCCAGCAGCCAAGATAGGTGGAGCGGGAGCACCGGGGAGCTGTTTTTT
TRBJ2-7 NA TRBV4-2 NA CASSQGTNSYEQYF TGTGCCAGCAGCCAAGGGACTAACTCCTACGAGCAGTACTTC
TRBJ1-1 NA TRBV7-3 NA CASSLISHTEAFF TGTGCCAGCAGCTTAATCAGTCACACTGAAGCTTTCTTT
TRBJ1-2 NA TRBV6-4 TRBD1 CVSSDSHRGYGYTF TGTGTCAGCAGTGACAGCCACAGGGGCTATGGCTACACCTTC
TRBJ2-3 NA TRBV4-2 TRBD2 CASSHPVPAGGPRDTQYF TGTGCCAGCAGCCACCCCGTCCCAGCGGGGGGGCCAAGGGATACGCAGTATTTT
TRBJ2-1 NA TRBV9 TRBD2 CASSLRSRASGRANEQFF TGTGCCAGCAGCTTACGAAGTCGGGCTAGCGGGAGGGCCAATGAGCAGTTCTTC
TRBJ1-2 NA TRBV19 NA CASSNGAGINYGYTF TGTGCCAGTAGTAATGGGGCGGGGATTAACTATGGCTACACCTTC
TRBJ1-5 NA TRBV6-5 NA CASTGTPQHF TGTGCCAGCACCGGGACACCCCAGCATTTT
TRBJ1-3 few TRBV6-5 NA CASSPGGVGNTIYF TGTGCCAGCAGTCCGGGAGGGGTAGGAAACACCATATATTTT
TRBJ2-1 NA TRBV25-1 NA CASRDSRRTLYNEQFF TGTGCCAGCAGAGACTCAAGGCGAACTCTATACAATGAGCAGTTCTTC
TRBJ1-1 NA TRBV30 TRBD1 CALVGDRGFRNTEAFF TGTGCCTTAGTAGGGGACAGGGGCTTTCGGAACACTGAAGCTTTCTTT
TRBJ2-1 NA TRBV11-3 TRBD1 CASSLEQGANNEQFF TGTGCCAGCAGCTTAGAGCAGGGGGCCAACAATGAGCAGTTCTTC